The rows below give T cell receptor beta chains drawn from one sample of a study of lymphopenia after photon versus proton radiotherapy. Sequencing was performed with immunoSEQ multiplex PCR; in TCRdb, only in-frame clones are kept and a portion is missing. The sample records around 20,000 clones, roughly 85% being singletons. The sequenced sample was peripheral blood, obtained from a patient treated with photon-based radiotherapy. These receptors originate from a man in his sixties with pancreatic cancer. CDR3s include the opening cysteine and the closing phenylalanine or tryptophan. D genes are given only for firm matches. Some rows have no size entry. The others give once, few or many, or a class for an expanded clone.

TRBV9	TRBD1	.	TRBJ1-3	CASSEGTGFGNTIYF	TGTGCCAGCAGCGAGGGGACAGGGTTCGGAAACACCATATATTTT
TRBV9	.	once	TRBJ2-7	CASSGNRAHGFKDQYF	TGTGCCAGCAGCGGCAACAGGGCTCATGGTTTTAAGGATCAGTACTTC
TRBV6-4	TRBD2	.	TRBJ2-1	CASAELAGGPHEQFF	TGTGCCAGCGCCGAACTAGCGGGGGGCCCCCATGAGCAGTTCTTC
TRBV2	.	.	TRBJ1-2	CASRLDGANYGYTF	TGTGCCAGCCGATTGGACGGTGCTAACTATGGCTACACCTTC
TRBV18	.	once	TRBJ1-3	CASLREAGNTIYF	TGTGCCAGCTTACGCGAAGCTGGAAACACCATATATTTT
TRBV18	TRBD1	.	TRBJ2-3	CASSPPGQIRDTQYF	TGTGCCAGCTCACCTCCGGGACAGATTCGAGATACGCAGTATTTT
TRBV30	.	once	TRBJ2-1	CAWSVGTFEQFF	TGTGCCTGGAGTGTAGGAACATTTGAGCAGTTCTTC
TRBV11-2	TRBD2	once	TRBJ2-3	CASTKSGGLDTQYF	TGTGCCAGCACCAAGAGCGGGGGCCTCGATACGCAGTATTTT
TRBV7-9	TRBD2	.	TRBJ2-5	CAIPLAGSGETQYF	TGTGCCATCCCGCTAGCGGGGAGCGGGGAGACCCAGTACTTC
TRBV19	.	.	TRBJ2-7	CASSIGTEFYEQYF	TGTGCCAGTAGTATCGGGACGGAATTTTACGAGCAGTACTTC
TRBV7-9	.	once	TRBJ2-5	CASSSNLETQYF	TGTGCCAGCAGCTCGAACCTGGAGACCCAGTACTTC
TRBV11-2	.	.	TRBJ2-7	CASSFGGGSYEQYF	TGTGCCAGCAGCTTTGGGGGCGGTTCCTACGAGCAGTACTTC
TRBV5-1	.	.	TRBJ2-7	CASSQPSWEQYF	TGCGCCAGCAGCCAGCCCTCTTGGGAGCAGTACTTC
TRBV15	TRBD2	.	TRBJ2-3	CATSSQRGGSTQYF	TGTGCCACCAGCTCCCAGCGGGGGGGCTCTACGCAGTATTTT
TRBV4-3	.	once	TRBJ1-3	CASSQDPDSFQGNTIYF	TGCGCCAGCAGCCAAGATCCAGACTCCTTCCAAGGAAACACCATATATTTT
TRBV18	TRBD1	.	TRBJ2-7	CASSLSTGVGEQYF	TGTGCCAGCTCACTCTCGACAGGGGTGGGCGAGCAGTACTTC
TRBV19	TRBD1	.	TRBJ1-5	CASKGPDRSQPQHF	TGTGCCAGTAAAGGTCCGGACAGGAGTCAGCCCCAGCATTTT
TRBV14	.	once	TRBJ2-6	CASSQAGIFSGANVLTF	TGTGCCAGCAGCCAAGCTGGGATATTCTCTGGGGCCAACGTCCTGACTTTC
TRBV12-1	.	.	TRBJ2-2	CASSRRGRLNTGELFF	TGTGCCAGCAGCCGCCGGGGAAGACTGAACACCGGGGAGCTGTTTTTT
TRBV13	.	.	TRBJ1-6	CASSLVLVEGNSPLHF	TGTGCCAGCAGCTTGGTCTTGGTTGAGGGGAATTCACCCCTCCACTTT
TRBV9	.	.	TRBJ2-1	CASSVVGAGVYNEQFF	TGTGCCAGCAGCGTTGTGGGGGCAGGGGTCTACAATGAGCAGTTCTTC
TRBV27	.	.	TRBJ1-1	CASHRQGILNTEAFF	TGTGCCAGCCACCGGCAGGGAATATTGAACACTGAAGCTTTCTTT
TRBV6-5	.	.	TRBJ1-5	CASRALQGQPQHF	TGTGCCAGCAGAGCCCTCCAAGGACAGCCCCAGCATTTT
TRBV5-1	.	once	TRBJ1-3	CASRAGPTDTIYF	TGCGCCAGCAGGGCCGGACCCACGGACACCATATATTTT
TRBV10-3	TRBD1	.	TRBJ1-5	CAISEGTGGNQPQHF	TGTGCCATCAGTGAGGGCACAGGGGGCAATCAGCCCCAGCATTTT
TRBV11-1	TRBD1	.	TRBJ2-7	CASSSDLKTGYLYEQYF	TGTGCCAGCAGCTCCGACCTTAAGACAGGGTACCTCTACGAGCAGTACTTC
TRBV7-6	TRBD1	.	TRBJ1-4	CASSPLGTGNEKLFF	TGTGCCAGCAGCCCCCTCGGGACAGGAAATGAAAAACTGTTTTTT
TRBV25-1	TRBD1	.	TRBJ2-1	CASSDRTGARIYNEQFF	TGTGCCAGCAGTGACCGGACAGGGGCCAGAATATACAATGAGCAGTTCTTC
TRBV4-2	TRBD1	.	TRBJ2-7	CASSQVTGTGAYEQYF	TGTGCCAGCAGCCAGGTTACCGGGACAGGTGCGTACGAGCAGTACTTC
TRBV25-1	.	.	TRBJ1-5	CASSEVRGPQHF	TGTGCCAGCAGTGAAGTAAGGGGGCCCCAGCATTTT
TRBV28	.	.	TRBJ2-3	CASRPRGVRGPGTDTQYF	TGTGCCAGCAGACCAAGGGGTGTGCGGGGCCCAGGCACAGATACGCAGTATTTT
TRBV11-2	TRBD2	.	TRBJ2-1	CASSTRLASYNEQFF	TGTGCCAGCAGCACCCGACTAGCGTCCTACAATGAGCAGTTCTTC
TRBV7-9	.	.	TRBJ1-1	CASSAQANTEAFF	TGTGCCAGCAGCGCACAAGCGAACACTGAAGCTTTCTTT
TRBV5-1	.	once	TRBJ2-3	CASSLTGPDTQYF	TGCGCCAGCAGCTTGACTGGACCGGATACGCAGTATTTT
TRBV25-1	TRBD1	.	TRBJ2-2	CASRAGTGVTGELFF	TGTGCCAGCAGAGCCGGGACAGGGGTGACCGGGGAGCTGTTTTTT
TRBV23-1	TRBD1	once	TRBJ2-2	CASSQSPGTENTGELFF	TGCGCCAGCAGTCAATCCCCCGGGACAGAGAACACCGGGGAGCTGTTTTTT
TRBV29-1	TRBD1	.	TRBJ2-1	CSVVDRGISDEQFF	TGCAGCGTGGTGGACAGGGGGATTTCGGATGAGCAGTTCTTC
TRBV7-8	TRBD1	.	TRBJ1-2	CASSLTGGIKANYGYTF	TGTGCCAGCAGCTTGACAGGGGGCATCAAAGCTAACTATGGCTACACCTTC
TRBV7-9	TRBD2	.	TRBJ2-3	CASSQATSGVSTDTQYF	TGTGCCAGCAGCCAAGCGACTAGCGGGGTTAGCACAGATACGCAGTATTTT
TRBV7-2	TRBD1	.	TRBJ2-2	CASSIRQGGTGELFF	TGTGCCAGCAGCATCCGACAGGGCGGCACCGGGGAGCTGTTTTTT
TRBV10-3	TRBD2	once	TRBJ2-7	CATALLAGAGYEQYF	TGTGCCACCGCCTTACTAGCGGGGGCCGGCTACGAGCAGTACTTC
TRBV7-2	.	.	TRBJ2-2	CASSSQGTGELFF	TGTGCCAGCAGCTCACAAGGGACCGGGGAGCTGTTTTTT
TRBV7-9	.	few	TRBJ2-7	CASSHTTGFSSYEQYF	TGTGCCAGCAGCCATACTACAGGGTTCAGCTCCTACGAGCAGTACTTC
TRBV18	TRBD2	.	TRBJ2-5	CASSQTSGGPKETQYF	TGTGCCAGCTCACAGACTAGCGGGGGTCCGAAAGAGACCCAGTACTTC
TRBV11-3	.	.	TRBJ2-2	CASSSQTNTGELFF	TGTGCCAGCAGCTCTCAAACGAACACCGGGGAGCTGTTTTTT
TRBV6-5	.	.	TRBJ2-7	CASRAVQSSYEQYF	TGTGCCAGCAGAGCGGTCCAGAGCTCCTACGAGCAGTACTTC
TRBV5-4	.	once	TRBJ2-3	CASSYTGGPDTQYF	TGTGCCAGCAGCTACACAGGCGGCCCAGATACGCAGTATTTT
TRBV11-1	TRBD1	.	TRBJ1-4	CASSSTDRANEKLFF	TGTGCCAGCAGCTCCACAGACAGGGCCAATGAAAAACTGTTTTTT